This passage covers 2 T cell receptor beta chains from one sample sequenced in a study of cytomegalovirus exposure and HLA in healthy donors. 13 Jbeta primers and 60 Vbeta primers were used for the PCR. Sequenced by immunoSEQ multiplex PCR; TCRdb stores in-frame clones only, minus some. The profile covers roughly 200,000 clones, with 80% to 90% appearing a single time and 1.3% taken by the ten largest. The specimen sequenced was PBMCs. These receptors were taken from a man younger than 40 in good health and CMV-seronegative.

This clone was recorded once. This chain joins TRBV6-4 and TRBJ2-1; the D gene is possibly TRBD1 (6 bases). Trimming stripped 10 bases from V and 8 bases from J, with 24 bases between. This CDR3 is 15 amino acids long. In germline, CDR1 is MRHNA, CDR2 SNTAGT. Here the CDR3 reads CANISRGPHLYEQFF. CDR3 bases: TGTGCCAACATTTCCAGGGGCCCACATTTATATGAGCAGTTCTTC.

This clone was seen once. The DNA for the CDR3 is TGTGCCTGGAGTGTATTAACCCCAGGAGGAGGCTACACCTTC. This sequence encodes CAWSVLTPGGGYTF. The V and J genes are TRBV30 and TRBJ1-2; no clear D. The CDR3 has 14 amino acids. The germline gives CDR1 GTSNPN, CDR2 SVGIG (reference sequence). V was shortened by 0 bases and J by 8 bases, with 16 bases between the two germline ends.